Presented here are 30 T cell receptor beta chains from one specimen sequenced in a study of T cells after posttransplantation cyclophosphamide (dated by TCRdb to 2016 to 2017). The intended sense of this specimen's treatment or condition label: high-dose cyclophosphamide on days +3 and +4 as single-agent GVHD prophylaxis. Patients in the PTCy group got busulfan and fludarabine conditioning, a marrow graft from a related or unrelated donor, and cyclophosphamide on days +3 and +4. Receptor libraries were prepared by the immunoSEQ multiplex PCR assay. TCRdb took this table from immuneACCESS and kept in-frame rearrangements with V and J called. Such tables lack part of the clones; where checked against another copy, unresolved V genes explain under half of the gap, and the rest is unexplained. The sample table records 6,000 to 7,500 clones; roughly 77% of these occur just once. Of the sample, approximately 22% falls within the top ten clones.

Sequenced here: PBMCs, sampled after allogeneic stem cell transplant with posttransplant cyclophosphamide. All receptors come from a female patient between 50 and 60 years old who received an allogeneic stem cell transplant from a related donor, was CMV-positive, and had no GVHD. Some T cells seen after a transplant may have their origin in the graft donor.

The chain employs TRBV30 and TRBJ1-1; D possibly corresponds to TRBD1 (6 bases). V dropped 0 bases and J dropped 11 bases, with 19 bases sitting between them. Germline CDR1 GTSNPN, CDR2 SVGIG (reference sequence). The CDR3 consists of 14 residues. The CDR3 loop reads CAWSVQGVPWEAFF. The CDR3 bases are TGTGCCTGGAGTGTACAGGGAGTCCCCTGGGAGGCTTTCTTT.

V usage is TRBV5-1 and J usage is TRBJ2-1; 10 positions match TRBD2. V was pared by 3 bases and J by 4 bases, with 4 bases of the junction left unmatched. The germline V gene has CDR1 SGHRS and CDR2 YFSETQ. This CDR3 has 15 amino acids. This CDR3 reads CASSSGLAAYNEQFF. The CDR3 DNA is TGCGCCAGCAGCTCAGGACTAGCGGCTTACAATGAGCAGTTCTTC. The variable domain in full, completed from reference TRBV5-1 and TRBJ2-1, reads KAGVTQTPRYLIKTRGQQVTLSCSPISGHRSVSWYQQTPGQGLQFLFEYFSETQRNKGNFPGRFSGRQFSNSRSEMNVSTLELGDSALYLCASSSGLAAYNEQFFGPGTRLTVL.

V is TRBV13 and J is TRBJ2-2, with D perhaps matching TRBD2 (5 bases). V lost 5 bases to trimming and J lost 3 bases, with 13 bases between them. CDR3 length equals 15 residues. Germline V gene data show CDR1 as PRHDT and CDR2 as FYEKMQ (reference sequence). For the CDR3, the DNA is TGTGCCAGCAGCCCCTCGACCGGGGACACCGGGGAGCTGTTTTTT. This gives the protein CASSPSTGDTGELFF.

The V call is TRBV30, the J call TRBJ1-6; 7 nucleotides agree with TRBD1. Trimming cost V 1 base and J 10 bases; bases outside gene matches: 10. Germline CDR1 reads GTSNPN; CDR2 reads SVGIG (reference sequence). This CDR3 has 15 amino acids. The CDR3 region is CAWSGIQGWGSPLHF. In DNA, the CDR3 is TGTGCCTGGAGTGGTATACAGGGGTGGGGATCACCCCTCCACTTT.

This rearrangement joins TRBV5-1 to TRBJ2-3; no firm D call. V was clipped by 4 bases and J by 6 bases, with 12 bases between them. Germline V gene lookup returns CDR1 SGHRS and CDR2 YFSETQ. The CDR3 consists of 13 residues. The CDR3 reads CASSQTPRDTQYF. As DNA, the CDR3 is TGCGCCAGCAGCCAAACCCCTCGGGATACGCAGTATTTT.

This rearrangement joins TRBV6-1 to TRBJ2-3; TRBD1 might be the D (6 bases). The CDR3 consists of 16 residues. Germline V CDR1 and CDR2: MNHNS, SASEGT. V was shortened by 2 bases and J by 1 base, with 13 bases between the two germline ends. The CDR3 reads CASSEWVGQGTDTQYF. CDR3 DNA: TGTGCCAGCAGTGAATGGGTGGGACAAGGCACAGATACGCAGTATTTT.

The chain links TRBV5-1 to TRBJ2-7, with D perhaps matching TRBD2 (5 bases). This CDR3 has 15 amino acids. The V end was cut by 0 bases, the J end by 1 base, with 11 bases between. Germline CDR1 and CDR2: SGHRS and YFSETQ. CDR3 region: CASSLEPGRSYEQYF. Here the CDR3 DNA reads TGCGCCAGCAGCTTGGAACCGGGGAGATCCTACGAGCAGTACTTC.

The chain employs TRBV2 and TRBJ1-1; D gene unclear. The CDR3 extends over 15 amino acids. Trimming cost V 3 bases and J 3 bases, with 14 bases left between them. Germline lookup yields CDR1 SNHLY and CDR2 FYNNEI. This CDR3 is CASSERVWKDTEAFF. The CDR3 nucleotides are TGTGCCAGCAGTGAGCGGGTCTGGAAGGACACTGAAGCTTTCTTT.

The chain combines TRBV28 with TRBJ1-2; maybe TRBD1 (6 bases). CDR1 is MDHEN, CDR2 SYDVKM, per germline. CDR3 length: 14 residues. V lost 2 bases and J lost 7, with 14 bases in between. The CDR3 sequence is CASSLPRDIFGYTF. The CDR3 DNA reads TGTGCCAGCAGTTTACCCCGGGACATATTTGGCTACACCTTC.

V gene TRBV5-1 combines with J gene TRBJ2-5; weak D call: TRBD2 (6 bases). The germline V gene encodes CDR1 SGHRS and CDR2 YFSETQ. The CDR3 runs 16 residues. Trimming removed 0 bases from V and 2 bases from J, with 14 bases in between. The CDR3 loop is CASSLAASVGQETQYF. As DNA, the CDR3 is TGCGCCAGCAGCTTGGCGGCTAGCGTGGGGCAAGAGACCCAGTACTTC.

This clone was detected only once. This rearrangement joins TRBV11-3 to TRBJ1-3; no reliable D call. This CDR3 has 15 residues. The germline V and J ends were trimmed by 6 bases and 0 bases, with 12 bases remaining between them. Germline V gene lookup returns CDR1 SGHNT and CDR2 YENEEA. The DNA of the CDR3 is TGTGCCAGCAGTGGAGCGGATGACTCTGGAAACACCATATATTTT. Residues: CASSGADDSGNTIYF.

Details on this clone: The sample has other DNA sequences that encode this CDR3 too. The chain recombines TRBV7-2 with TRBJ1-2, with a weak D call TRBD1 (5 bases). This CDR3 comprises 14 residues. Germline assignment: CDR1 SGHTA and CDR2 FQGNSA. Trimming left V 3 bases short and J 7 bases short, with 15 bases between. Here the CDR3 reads CASSFGGDNGGYTF. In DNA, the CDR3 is TGTGCCAGCAGCTTCGGAGGGGATAATGGTGGCTACACCTTC.

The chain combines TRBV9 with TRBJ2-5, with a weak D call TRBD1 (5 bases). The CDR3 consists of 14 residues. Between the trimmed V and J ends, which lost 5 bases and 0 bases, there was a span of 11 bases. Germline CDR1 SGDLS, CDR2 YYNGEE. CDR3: CASSRTRYQETQYF. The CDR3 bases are TGTGCCAGCAGTAGGACACGATACCAAGAGACCCAGTACTTC.

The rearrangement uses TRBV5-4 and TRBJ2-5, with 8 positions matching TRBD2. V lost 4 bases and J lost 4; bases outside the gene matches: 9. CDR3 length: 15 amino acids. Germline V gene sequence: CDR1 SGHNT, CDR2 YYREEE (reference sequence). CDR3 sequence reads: CASSLSGGPGETQYF. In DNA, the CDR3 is TGTGCCAGCAGCCTTTCGGGAGGGCCTGGAGAGACCCAGTACTTC.

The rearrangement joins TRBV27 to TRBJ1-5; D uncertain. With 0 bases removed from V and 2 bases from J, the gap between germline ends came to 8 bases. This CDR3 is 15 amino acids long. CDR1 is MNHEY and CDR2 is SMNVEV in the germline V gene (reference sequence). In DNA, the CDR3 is TGTGCCAGCAGTTTATCCGGGAAGCGCAATCAGCCCCAGCATTTT. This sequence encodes CASSLSGKRNQPQHF.

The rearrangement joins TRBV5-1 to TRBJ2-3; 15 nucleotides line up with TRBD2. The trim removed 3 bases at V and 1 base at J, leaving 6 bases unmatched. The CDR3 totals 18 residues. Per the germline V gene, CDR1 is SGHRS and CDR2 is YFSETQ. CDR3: CASSYGLAGGRGTDTQYF. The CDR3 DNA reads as TGCGCCAGCAGCTACGGACTAGCGGGGGGGCGCGGCACAGATACGCAGTATTTT.

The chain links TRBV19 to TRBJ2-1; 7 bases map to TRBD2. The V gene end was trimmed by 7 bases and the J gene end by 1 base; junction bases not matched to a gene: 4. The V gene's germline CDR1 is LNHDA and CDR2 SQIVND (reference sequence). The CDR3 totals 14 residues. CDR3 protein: CASIRGGSYNEQFF. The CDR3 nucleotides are TGTGCCAGTATAAGGGGAGGGTCCTACAATGAGCAGTTCTTC.

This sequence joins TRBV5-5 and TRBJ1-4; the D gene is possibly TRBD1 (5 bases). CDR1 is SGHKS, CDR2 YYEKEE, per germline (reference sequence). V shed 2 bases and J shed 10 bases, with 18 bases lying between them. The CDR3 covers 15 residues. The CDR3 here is CASSFTGDWAGKLFF. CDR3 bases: TGTGCCAGCAGCTTCACAGGAGATTGGGCAGGAAAACTGTTTTTT.

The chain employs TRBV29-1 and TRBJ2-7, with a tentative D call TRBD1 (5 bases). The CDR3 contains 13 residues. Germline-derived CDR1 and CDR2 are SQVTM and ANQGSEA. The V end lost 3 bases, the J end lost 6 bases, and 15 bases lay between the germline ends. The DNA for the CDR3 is TGCAGCGTTGACGGCGGTCAGGGTGGCGAGCAGTACTTC. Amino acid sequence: CSVDGGQGGEQYF.

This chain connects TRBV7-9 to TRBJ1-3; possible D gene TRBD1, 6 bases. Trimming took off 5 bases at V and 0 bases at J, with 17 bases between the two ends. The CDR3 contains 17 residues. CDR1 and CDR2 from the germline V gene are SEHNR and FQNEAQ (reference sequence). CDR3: CASSPSGTTFSGNTIYF. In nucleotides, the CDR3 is TGTGCCAGCAGCCCATCCGGGACAACCTTCTCTGGAAACACCATATATTTT. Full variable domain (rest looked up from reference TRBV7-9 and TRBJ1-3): DTGVSQNPRHKITKRGQNVTFRCDPISEHNRLYWYRQTLGQGPEFLTYFQNEAQLEKSRLLSDRFSAERPKGSFSTLEIQRTEQGDSAMYLCASSPSGTTFSGNTIYFGEGSWLTVV.

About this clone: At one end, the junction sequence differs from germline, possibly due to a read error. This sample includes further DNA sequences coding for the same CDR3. The CDR3 DNA reads as TGCGCCAGCAGTTTGGACAACTACGAGCAGTACTTC. The encoded protein is CASSLDNYEQYF. The V gene is TRBV5-1, the J gene TRBJ2-7, with D tentatively TRBD1 (5 bases). Germline CDR1 is SGHRS and CDR2 is YFSETQ. The CDR3 has 12 amino acids.

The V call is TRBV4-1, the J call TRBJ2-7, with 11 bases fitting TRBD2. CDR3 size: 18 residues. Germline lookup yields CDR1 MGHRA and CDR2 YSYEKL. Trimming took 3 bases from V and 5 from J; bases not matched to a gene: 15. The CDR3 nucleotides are TGCGCCAGCAGCCAGGCTTCTAGCGGGGGGCGGTTCACGAACGAGCAGTACTTC. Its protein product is CASSQASSGGRFTNEQYF.

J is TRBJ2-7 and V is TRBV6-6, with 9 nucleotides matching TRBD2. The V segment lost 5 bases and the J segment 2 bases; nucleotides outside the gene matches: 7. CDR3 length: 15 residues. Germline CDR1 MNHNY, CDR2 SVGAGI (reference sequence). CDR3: CASSPWTSEAYEQYF. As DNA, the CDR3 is TGTGCCAGCAGTCCTTGGACTAGCGAGGCCTACGAGCAGTACTTC.

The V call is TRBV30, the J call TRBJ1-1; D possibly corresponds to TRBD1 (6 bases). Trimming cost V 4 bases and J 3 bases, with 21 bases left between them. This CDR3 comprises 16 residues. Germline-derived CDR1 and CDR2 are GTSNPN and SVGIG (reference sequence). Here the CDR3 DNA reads TGTGCCTGGATTCCCGGGACACCTCGAGTTTACACTGAAGCTTTCTTT. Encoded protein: CAWIPGTPRVYTEAFF.

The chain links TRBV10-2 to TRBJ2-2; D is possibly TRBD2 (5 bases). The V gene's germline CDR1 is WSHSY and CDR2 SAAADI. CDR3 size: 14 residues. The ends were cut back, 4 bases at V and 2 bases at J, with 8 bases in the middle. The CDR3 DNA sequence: TGCGCCAGCAGTGGGGGAGAAAACACCGGGGAGCTGTTTTTT. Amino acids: CASSGGENTGELFF.

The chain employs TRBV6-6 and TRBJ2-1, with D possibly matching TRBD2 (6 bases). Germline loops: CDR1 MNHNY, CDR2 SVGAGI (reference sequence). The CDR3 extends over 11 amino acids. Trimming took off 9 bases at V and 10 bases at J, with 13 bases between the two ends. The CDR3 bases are TGTGCCAGTCTGCGGGGTGGCGAGCAGTTCTTC. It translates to CASLRGGEQFF.

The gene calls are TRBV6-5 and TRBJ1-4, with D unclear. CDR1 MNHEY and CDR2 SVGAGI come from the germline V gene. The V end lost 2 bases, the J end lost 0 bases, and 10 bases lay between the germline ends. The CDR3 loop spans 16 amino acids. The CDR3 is CASSYGHFATNEKLFF. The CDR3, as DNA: TGTGCCAGCAGTTACGGGCATTTCGCAACTAATGAAAAACTGTTTTTT.

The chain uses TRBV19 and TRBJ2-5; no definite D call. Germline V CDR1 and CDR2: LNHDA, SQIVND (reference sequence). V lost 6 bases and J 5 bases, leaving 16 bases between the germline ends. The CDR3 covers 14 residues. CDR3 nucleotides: TGTGCCAGTAGCACCTTATCCAACGCGGAGACCCAGTACTTC. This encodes CASSTLSNAETQYF.

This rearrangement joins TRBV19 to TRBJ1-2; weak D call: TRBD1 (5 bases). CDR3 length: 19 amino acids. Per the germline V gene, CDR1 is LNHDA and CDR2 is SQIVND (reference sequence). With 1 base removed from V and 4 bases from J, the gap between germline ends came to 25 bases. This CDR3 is CASSIVGRLGAWALYGYTF. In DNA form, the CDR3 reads TGTGCCAGTAGTATAGTGGGCCGGCTTGGGGCTTGGGCTCTCTATGGCTACACCTTC.

The CDR3 loop is CASSITGGSSGYTF. Written as DNA, the CDR3 is TGTGCCAGCAGCATCACAGGGGGAAGCTCTGGCTACACCTTC. The chain couples TRBV7-9 to TRBJ1-2; TRBD1 aligns across 8 bases. Germline V lookup: CDR1 SEHNR, CDR2 FQNEAQ (reference sequence). This CDR3 region has 14 residues. V was pared by 5 bases and J by 7 bases, with 9 bases of the junction left unmatched.